Listed below are T cell receptor beta chains from one sample, sequenced in a study of T-cell reconstitution after alpha-beta-depleted transplantation in children. MiXCR was run by TCRdb on the PCR reads, yielding one entry per CDR3 protein. The data show approximately 980,000 distinct CDR3 sequences, with about 31% seen just once and roughly 28% held by the top ten. Sequenced material: PBMCs, mostly from graft donor cells, taken 360 days after TCRalphabeta/CD19-depleted stem cell transplant. The origin of the receptors is a boy in the first two years of life who had a stem cell transplant for SCID, so the T cells may come from the graft donor. Both conserved end residues are part of each CDR3. D genes are given only for firm matches. Some rows have no size entry. The others give once, few or many, or a class for an expanded clone.

j_gene,v_gene,d_gene,abundance,CDR3aa,CDR3nt
TRBJ1-1,TRBV6-5,NA,NA,CASSFPGGAEAFF,TGTGCCAGCAGTTTCCCGGGGGGCGCTGAAGCTTTCTTT
TRBJ2-3,TRBV6-5,TRBD1,NA,CASSYQGALSTDTQYF,TGTGCCAGCAGTTACCAGGGGGCGCTGAGCACAGATACGCAGTATTTT
TRBJ2-1,TRBV7-8,NA,once,CASSFWQSSYNEQFF,TGTGCCAGCAGCTTTTGGCAGTCCTCCTACAATGAGCAGTTCTTC
TRBJ2-7,TRBV20-1,NA,NA,CSAKGPFYEQYF,TGCAGTGCAAAGGGCCCCTTCTACGAGCAGTACTTC
TRBJ2-7,TRBV29-1,NA,NA,CSVEDSIGAREQYF,TGCAGCGTTGAAGATTCGATTGGTGCGCGGGAGCAGTACTTC
TRBJ1-2,TRBV2,NA,few,CASTRQDYGYTF,TGTGCCAGCACACGACAGGACTATGGCTACACCTTC
TRBJ2-1,TRBV9,TRBD1,NA,CASSGMGQGGNEQFF,TGTGCCAGCAGCGGAATGGGACAGGGAGGCAATGAGCAGTTCTTC
TRBJ1-1,TRBV7-2,NA,few,CASSLAGGAVRTEAFF,TGTGCCAGCAGCTTAGCGGGGGGGGCTGTGAGGACTGAAGCTTTCTTT
TRBJ1-1,TRBV12-3/TRBV12-4,NA,NA,CASSLGGGSAIEAFF,TGTGCCAGCAGTTTGGGTGGTGGCAGCGCCATCGAAGCTTTCTTT
TRBJ1-1,TRBV4-1,NA,few,CASSQGGPLNTEAFF,TGCGCCAGCAGCCAAGGGGGACCGCTGAACACTGAAGCTTTCTTT
TRBJ2-2,TRBV7-2,TRBD2,NA,CASSSIGTIHTGELFF,TGTGCCAGCAGCTCCATCGGGACTATTCACACGGGGGAGCTGTTTTTT
TRBJ1-2,TRBV5-1,NA,NA,CASSLDNLNYGYTF,TGCGCCAGCAGCTTGGATAACCTGAACTATGGCTACACCTTC
TRBJ1-1,TRBV7-2,NA,NA,CASRRWRNTEAFF,TGTGCCAGCAGACGATGGAGAAACACTGAAGCTTTCTTT
TRBJ2-7,TRBV4-1,TRBD1,NA,CASSLEDRGFYEQYF,TGCGCCAGCAGCCTTGAGGACAGGGGGTTCTACGAGCAGTACTTC
TRBJ2-4,TRBV4-3,NA,NA,CASSQDDPGVAKNIQYF,TGCGCCAGCAGCCAAGATGACCCAGGGGTAGCCAAAAACATTCAGTACTTC
TRBJ2-3,TRBV25-1,NA,NA,CASGRDTSGADTQYF,TGTGCCAGCGGCCGGGACACCTCTGGAGCAGATACGCAGTATTTT
TRBJ2-2,TRBV15,NA,few,CATSPWRTTGELFF,TGTGCCACCAGCCCCTGGAGGACCACCGGGGAGCTGTTTTTT
TRBJ2-3,TRBV12-3/TRBV12-4,NA,NA,CASSSWGGPDTQYF,TGTGCCAGCAGTTCATGGGGGGGCCCAGATACGCAGTATTTT
TRBJ2-5,TRBV12-3/TRBV12-4,TRBD1,NA,CASSPSIPGQGAQFQYF,TGTGCCAGCAGCCCCTCGATCCCGGGACAGGGGGCGCAATTCCAGTACTTC
TRBJ2-3,TRBV28,TRBD2,few,CASSLDVAGGPPDTQYF,TGTGCCAGCAGTTTAGACGTAGCGGGGGGGCCTCCAGATACGCAGTATTTT
TRBJ1-2,TRBV12-3/TRBV12-4,NA,NA,CASSLLRQVRAYGYTF,TGTGCCAGCAGTTTACTCCGGCAGGTTAGAGCTTATGGCTACACCTTC
TRBJ2-7,TRBV3-1,NA,few,CASSQAGITYEQYF,TGTGCCAGCAGCCAAGCTGGGATCACCTACGAGCAGTACTTC
TRBJ2-7,TRBV6-2/TRBV6-3,NA,few,CASTRGAFSYEQYF,TGTGCCAGCACACGCGGGGCATTCTCCTACGAGCAGTACTTC
TRBJ2-1,TRBV24-1,NA,many,CATQIKTRTDGVSLEQFF,TGTGCCACCCAAATTAAAACTCGAACGGACGGGGTTTCTCTGGAGCAGTTCTTC
TRBJ2-3,TRBV12-3/TRBV12-4,NA,few,CASSYEGVSTDTQYF,TGTGCCAGCAGCTATGAGGGGGTATCCACAGATACGCAGTATTTT
TRBJ2-7,TRBV21-1,NA,NA,CASSRLPLHDNYYEQYF,TGTGCCAGCAGCAGATTACCCCTGCACGACAATTACTACGAGCAGTACTTC
TRBJ2-7,TRBV19,TRBD2,few,CASSATGTRYDEQYF,TGTGCCAGTAGTGCAACCGGGACTAGATACGACGAGCAGTACTTC
TRBJ2-4,TRBV7-9,TRBD1,NA,CASSRQGAKNIQYF,TGTGCCAGCAGCCGACAGGGGGCCAAAAACATTCAGTACTTC
TRBJ2-5,TRBV12-3/TRBV12-4,TRBD1,NA,CASSPSIRDRGRETQYF,TGTGCCAGCAGTCCATCAATTCGGGACAGGGGGCGGGAGACCCAGTACTTC
TRBJ2-1,TRBV7-2,NA,NA,CASSKKSEQFF,TGTGCCAGCAGCAAAAAAAGTGAGCAGTTCTTC
TRBJ2-2,TRBV10-3,NA,NA,CAMGTLNTGELFF,TGTGCCATGGGGACTTTAAACACCGGGGAGCTGTTTTTT
TRBJ1-1,TRBV29-1,NA,NA,CSVQEPGGYTEAFF,TGCAGCGTACAGGAGCCGGGCGGGTACACTGAAGCTTTCTTT
TRBJ2-3,TRBV4-1,TRBD2,few,CASSQDRGERRRTQYF,TGCGCCAGCAGCCAAGATCGGGGGGAACGGCGGCGCACGCAGTATTTT
TRBJ2-3,TRBV6-5,NA,NA,CASSYSIVTQITDTQYF,TGTGCCAGCAGTTACTCGATAGTAACTCAAATCACAGATACGCAGTATTTT
TRBJ1-1,TRBV2,NA,NA,CASENRFSNTEAFF,TGTGCCAGCGAGAACAGGTTTTCGAACACTGAAGCTTTCTTT
TRBJ2-2,TRBV9,NA,NA,CASSVGAGSLDGELFF,TGTGCCAGCAGCGTAGGTGCCGGGTCTCTGGACGGGGAGCTGTTTTTT
TRBJ1-1,TRBV20-1,NA,many,CSARDGRNTEAFF,TGCAGTGCTAGAGATGGGAGGAACACTGAAGCTTTCTTT
TRBJ1-1,TRBV5-1,TRBD1,NA,CASSQTGRIGYTEAFF,TGCGCCAGCAGCCAGACAGGGCGGATTGGGTACACTGAAGCTTTCTTT
TRBJ2-3,TRBV4-2,TRBD1,NA,CASTQVRTGASTDTQYF,TGTGCCAGCACTCAAGTCCGGACAGGGGCGAGCACAGATACGCAGTATTTT
TRBJ2-7,TRBV28,NA,few,CASRRRGSPRYEQYF,TGTGCCAGCAGGAGGAGAGGGTCCCCGAGATACGAGCAGTACTTC
TRBJ2-5,TRBV7-7,NA,NA,CASSPGWETQYF,TGTGCCAGCAGCCCGGGGTGGGAGACCCAGTACTTC
TRBJ2-7,TRBV20-1,TRBD2,few,CSASPRLAGIYEQYF,TGCAGTGCTAGCCCTAGACTAGCGGGGATCTACGAGCAGTACTTC
TRBJ2-1,TRBV6-1,NA,few,CASSGVAPHHNEQFF,TGTGCCAGCAGCGGAGTAGCTCCCCATCACAATGAGCAGTTCTTC
TRBJ2-7,TRBV4-2,NA,few,CASSQGREQTYEQYF,TGTGCCAGCAGCCAAGGCCGGGAACAGACCTACGAGCAGTACTTC
TRBJ2-1,TRBV7-2,NA,NA,CASSVRGRGKLYNEQFF,TGTGCCAGCAGCGTGAGAGGGCGGGGCAAACTCTACAATGAGCAGTTCTTC
TRBJ2-4,TRBV12-3/TRBV12-4,NA,NA,CASNGDRLKNIQYF,TGTGCCAGCAACGGAGACAGGCTAAAAAACATTCAGTACTTC
TRBJ1-1,TRBV20-1,NA,NA,CSARDGAGARTEAFF,TGCAGTGCTAGAGATGGGGCGGGGGCGCGGACTGAAGCTTTCTTT
TRBJ2-7,TRBV10-3,NA,few,CAIRETDSYEQYF,TGTGCCATCAGAGAGACAGACTCCTACGAGCAGTACTTC
TRBJ2-5,TRBV7-2,NA,few,CASSFKVETQYF,TGTGCCAGCAGCTTTAAAGTTGAGACCCAGTACTTC
TRBJ2-2,TRBV28,TRBD1,NA,CASSSDRGVSTGELFF,TGTGCCAGCAGTTCCGACAGGGGGGTGAGCACCGGGGAGCTGTTTTTT
TRBJ2-2,TRBV9,TRBD2,NA,CASSAGTSGGAGELFF,TGTGCCAGCAGCGCGGGGACTAGCGGGGGCGCCGGGGAGCTGTTTTTT
TRBJ1-2,TRBV7-9,NA,NA,CASSLMAGIPNYGYTF,TGTGCCAGCAGCCTCATGGCCGGGATACCTAACTATGGCTACACCTTC
TRBJ2-7,TRBV11-2,NA,NA,CASSLEREQYF,TGTGCCAGCAGTTTAGAGCGCGAGCAGTACTTC
TRBJ2-2,TRBV10-3,NA,few,CAIRKTANTGELFF,TGTGCCATCAGAAAGACAGCTAACACCGGGGAGCTGTTTTTT
TRBJ2-5,TRBV7-6,NA,few,CASRIQGWETQYF,TGTGCCAGTAGAATACAGGGTTGGGAGACCCAGTACTTC